The subject of this entry is one T cell receptor beta chain. The antigen is undetermined. Listed TCR primers, together with previously described methods, were used for the bulk TCR libraries. Each CDR3 protein gets one entry after TCRdb re-called the PCR reads with MiXCR. This sample has 88,000 or so distinct CDR3 sequences, with around 20% found just once. This sample is part of a study of molecular identifiers for immune sequencing clone quantification. About the study: Replicate RNA came from about 20,000 or 100,000 naive CD8 cells and was split five ways, and four parts were sequenced. Study-level findings and limits: Whereas naive cells kept under 1% of molecules in clones above 20 RNA copies, such clones held over 98% in effectors.

The receptor comes from a human donor in good health. Some libraries in this study had Jurkat cell RNA spiked in. The source material was naive CD8+ T cells from blood, with Jurkat cell RNA spiked in. Regarding subset: FACS-sorted CD8+CD4-CCR7+CD45RA+ naive T cells.

The CDR3 nucleotides are TGTGCCAGCAGTCCCAGACTAGCGGGAGACTACGAGCAGTACTTC. Amino acid sequence: CASSPRLAGDYEQYF. V gene TRBV28 combines with J gene TRBJ2-7; the match to TRBD2 covers 12 bases. The J segment lost 3 bases and the V segment lost 5 bases, leaving 5 bases of the junction unmatched. Per the germline V gene, CDR1 is MDHEN and CDR2 is SYDVKM. The CDR3 consists of 15 residues.